One sample yielded the 30 T cell receptor beta chains listed below, sequenced in a study of technical replicates of blood from several donors. The data were produced by immunoSEQ multiplex PCR, yet TCRdb's version contains in-frame clones alone and is incomplete. The sample shows 45,000 to 55,000 clones, 94% of them seen only once. The sample consisted of T cells isolated from PBMCs. The origin of the receptors is a human donor in good health.

The V and J genes are TRBV6-5 and TRBJ1-2; D not resolved. Trimming took off 6 bases at V and 3 bases at J, with 17 bases between the two ends. Germline V CDR1 and CDR2: MNHEY, SVGAGI. The CDR3 extends over 15 amino acids. The CDR3 is CASSTVLSEDYGYTF. In nucleotides, the CDR3 is TGTGCCAGCAGCACCGTATTGTCGGAGGACTATGGCTACACCTTC.

The chain combines TRBV7-9 with TRBJ1-2; 8 nucleotides align to TRBD1. Germline V gives CDR1 SEHNR, CDR2 FQNEAQ (reference sequence). This CDR3 has 15 amino acids. Unmatched junction bases numbered 8, after V lost 4 bases and J lost 4 bases. CDR3 in DNA: TGTGCCAGCAGCTCTTCCGACAGGGGAGGCTATGGCTACACCTTC. Residues: CASSSSDRGGYGYTF.

In its sample, this clone was seen a few times. This sequence joins TRBV29-1 and TRBJ1-1; 7 bases agree with TRBD1. CDR1 is SQVTM, CDR2 ANQGSEA, per germline. J lost 0 bases, V lost 3 bases, and 1 base had no gene match. This CDR3 has 13 amino acids. CDR3 DNA: TGCAGCGTTGACAGGGGGATGAACACTGAAGCTTTCTTT. The encoded protein is CSVDRGMNTEAFF.

The gene calls are TRBV28 and TRBJ2-7; D remains unclear. CDR3 size: 13 residues. The ends were cut back, 5 bases at V and 4 bases at J, with 12 bases in the middle. From germline, CDR1 is MDHEN and CDR2 SYDVKM. CDR3 sequence: CASSPTAIYEQYF. For the CDR3, the DNA is TGTGCCAGCAGTCCCACCGCGATTTACGAGCAGTACTTC.

V is TRBV10-2 and J is TRBJ2-5, with TRBD1 as a possible D gene (6 bases). This CDR3 contains 15 residues. V lost 5 bases and J lost 4, with 17 bases in between. CDR1 is WSHSY and CDR2 is SAAADI in the germline V gene. The CDR3 DNA reads as TGCGCCAGCAGTCTTATGGGGGCGCAGGGAGAGACCCAGTACTTC. It yields the protein CASSLMGAQGETQYF.

V gene TRBV6-5 combines with J gene TRBJ1-2, with TRBD1 matching over 12 bases. After removal of 2 bases from V and 8 bases from J, the junction contained 6 bases not matched to a gene. CDR3 length equals 15 residues. Per germline, CDR1 MNHEY and CDR2 SVGAGI. Here the CDR3 reads CASSYRDRGRMGYTF. The CDR3 coding sequence is TGTGCCAGCAGTTACCGGGACAGGGGGCGCATGGGCTACACCTTC.

The chain carries TRBV29-1 and TRBJ1-1; D may be TRBD1 (5 bases). The CDR3 runs to 18 residues. Germline CDR1 SQVTM, CDR2 ANQGSEA. V was pared by 4 bases and J by 0 bases, with 24 bases between. CDR3 residues: CSVAAGGSIGRMNTEAFF. Here the CDR3 DNA reads TGCAGCGTTGCTGCCGGGGGGAGCATCGGGCGGATGAACACTGAAGCTTTCTTT. The whole variable domain, remainder taken from reference TRBV29-1 and TRBJ1-1, is SAVISQKPSRDICQRGTSLTIQCQVDSQVTMMFWYRQQPGQSLTLIATANQGSEATYESGFVIDKFPISRPNLTFSTLTVSNMSPEDSSIYLCSVAAGGSIGRMNTEAFFGQGTRLTVV.

The chain uses TRBV6-5 and TRBJ2-6; D is unresolved. Looked up from germline, CDR1 is MNHEY and CDR2 is SVGAGI. Trimming stripped 6 bases from V and 0 bases from J, with 9 bases between. The CDR3 is 15 amino acids. This CDR3 is CASRAHASGANVLTF. The CDR3 DNA follows: TGTGCCAGCAGAGCTCACGCCTCTGGGGCCAACGTCCTGACTTTC.

Concerning this clone itself: Other nucleotide sequences in the sample specify the same CDR3. The chain combines TRBV7-3 with TRBJ1-1; 7 bases are shared with TRBD1. There are 13 residues in the CDR3. The V segment lost 4 bases and the J segment 4 bases; nucleotides outside the gene matches: 3. Looked up from germline, CDR1 is SGHTA and CDR2 is FQGTGA. CDR3: CASSSTGFTEAFF. CDR3 sequence (DNA): TGTGCCAGCAGCTCGACAGGGTTCACTGAAGCTTTCTTT.

This chain connects TRBV11-1 to TRBJ2-1; 7 bases fit TRBD2. The CDR3 contains 18 residues. Germline V gene data show CDR1 as SGHAT and CDR2 as FQDESV (reference sequence). V lost 4 bases and J lost 6; bases outside the gene matches: 18. As DNA, the CDR3 is TGTGCCAGCAGCTCCTCCGGGACTATATCCTGGGCTGGCAATGAGCAGTTCTTC. Translation: CASSSSGTISWAGNEQFF.

The chain has TRBV6-5 and TRBJ1-2, with 7 positions matching TRBD1. Per germline, CDR1 MNHEY and CDR2 SVGAGI. The trim removed 5 bases at V and 4 bases at J, leaving 4 bases unmatched. CDR3 size: 13 residues. The CDR3, as DNA: TGTGCCAGCAGTCCCCGGGACAGCTATGGCTACACCTTC. Translating it yields CASSPRDSYGYTF.

This chain connects TRBV5-1 to TRBJ1-1; 8 bases line up with TRBD1. Germline values: CDR1 SGHRS, CDR2 YFSETQ. V shed 7 bases, J shed 3 bases, and the junction held 8 bases outside the gene matches. This CDR3 is built from 14 residues. CDR3 DNA sequence: TGCGCCAGCTCCGGACAGGGTTATGACACTGAAGCTTTCTTT. Its translation: CASSGQGYDTEAFF.

V usage is TRBV18 and J usage is TRBJ2-5; D is perhaps TRBD2 (5 bases). The CDR3 length is 15 residues. V was shortened by 3 bases and J by 5 bases, with 16 bases between the two germline ends. Per germline, CDR1 KGHSH and CDR2 LQKENI. DNA of the CDR3: TGTGCCAGCTCACCTCCCCTTAGAGGGATGGAGACCCAGTACTTC. Translated, it gives CASSPPLRGMETQYF.

V and J are TRBV11-2 and TRBJ1-4; D possibly corresponds to TRBD1 (6 bases). From germline, CDR1 is SGHAT and CDR2 FQNNGV. V lost 5 bases and J 6 bases, leaving 16 bases between the germline ends. This CDR3 has 15 residues. As DNA, the CDR3 is TGTGCCAGCAGCATTGGGGGCAGGGTGGATGAAAAACTGTTTTTT. It specifies CASSIGGRVDEKLFF.

V usage is TRBV28 and J usage is TRBJ2-1; D remains ambiguous. CDR3 size: 12 residues. CDR1 and CDR2 from the germline V gene are MDHEN and SYDVKM. Between the trimmed V and J ends, which lost 3 bases and 8 bases, there was a span of 8 bases. CDR3 region: CASSFRIDEQFF. In nucleotides, the CDR3 is TGTGCCAGCAGTTTCCGTATTGATGAGCAGTTCTTC. Full variable domain (missing parts from reference TRBV28 and TRBJ2-1): DVKVTQSSRYLVKRTGEKVFLECVQDMDHENMFWYRQDPGLGLRLIYFSYDVKMKEKGDIPEGYSVSREKKERFSLILESASTNQTSMYLCASSFRIDEQFFGPGTRLTVL.

CDR3: CASSRGLAGGSNTGELFF. The DNA of the CDR3 is TGTGCCAGCAGCCGAGGACTAGCGGGAGGTAGTAACACCGGGGAGCTGTTTTTT. V usage is TRBV7-9 and J usage is TRBJ2-2; 14 bases agree with TRBD2. Per germline, CDR1 SEHNR and CDR2 FQNEAQ (reference sequence). Trimming cost V 5 bases and J 2 bases; bases outside gene matches: 7. This CDR3 comprises 18 residues. The variable domain in full, with the rest retrieved from reference TRBV7-9 and TRBJ2-2, is DTGVSQNPRHKITKRGQNVTFRCDPISEHNRLYWYRQTLGQGPEFLTYFQNEAQLEKSRLLSDRFSAERPKGSFSTLEIQRTEQGDSAMYLCASSRGLAGGSNTGELFFGEGSRLTVL.

The chain couples TRBV14 to TRBJ2-5; D is ambiguous. The CDR3 length is 16 residues. The germline V gene has CDR1 SGHDN and CDR2 FVKESK. The V end lost 0 bases, the J end lost 5 bases, and 16 bases lay between the germline ends. The CDR3 DNA follows: TGTGCCAGCAGCCAAGATCGTTTGTACAGCTCTGAGACCCAGTACTTC. It is translated as CASSQDRLYSSETQYF.

The sample holds one count of this clone. V gene TRBV5-1 combines with J gene TRBJ1-2, with a possible D match to TRBD1 (5 bases). The V gene lost 0 bases and the J gene lost 4 bases, with 10 bases spanning the gap. The germline V gene has CDR1 SGHRS and CDR2 YFSETQ. The CDR3 is made up of 14 amino acids. CDR3 bases: TGCGCCAGCAGCTTGGGACCAGGGCCCTATGGCTACACCTTC. Residues: CASSLGPGPYGYTF.

The chain employs TRBV11-2 and TRBJ1-2; 12 bases match TRBD1. Per the germline V gene, CDR1 is SGHAT and CDR2 is FQNNGV. The CDR3 runs 16 residues. Unmatched junction bases numbered 8, after V lost 5 bases and J lost 4 bases. The CDR3 loop reads CASSLIGDRGLYGYTF. CDR3 DNA sequence: TGTGCCAGCAGCCTAATCGGGGACAGGGGGCTCTATGGCTACACCTTC.

The rearrangement links TRBV11-2 to TRBJ2-7; TRBD1 might be the D (5 bases). The germline gives CDR1 SGHAT, CDR2 FQNNGV. V lost 4 bases to trimming and J lost 3 bases, with 7 bases between them. This CDR3 contains 12 residues. For the CDR3, the DNA is TGTGCCAGCAGCTCCACAGGCTACGAGCAGTACTTC. Its translation is CASSSTGYEQYF.

The chain recombines TRBV5-6 with TRBJ1-2; D is unclear. CDR3 length: 11 residues. Trimming removed 1 base at V and 6 bases at J, with 4 bases between. Per germline, CDR1 SGHDT and CDR2 YYEEEE. The CDR3 DNA reads as TGTGCCAGCAGCTTGACGGATGGCTACACCTTC. It yields the protein CASSLTDGYTF.

V and J are TRBV29-1 and TRBJ1-1; D is ambiguous. From germline, CDR1 is SQVTM and CDR2 ANQGSEA. The CDR3 is 12 amino acids. Trimming stripped 1 base from V and 4 bases from J, with 7 bases between. CDR3 DNA: TGCAGCGTTGAAGTTACGGGCACTGAAGCTTTCTTT. This encodes CSVEVTGTEAFF.

This CDR3 is CASSYDSRRAQYF. For the CDR3, the DNA is TGTGCCAGCAGTTACGACAGTCGTCGCGCGCAGTACTTC. This chain links TRBV6-5 with TRBJ2-7; perhaps TRBD1 as D (5 bases). Germline V gene lookup returns CDR1 MNHEY and CDR2 SVGAGI. CDR3 length: 13 residues. Trimming removed 2 bases at V and 9 bases at J, with 14 bases between.

The V gene is TRBV5-1, the J gene TRBJ2-5; D is perhaps TRBD1 (5 bases). Germline V lookup: CDR1 SGHRS, CDR2 YFSETQ. V lost 1 base and J 5 bases, leaving 21 bases between the germline ends. This CDR3 spans 17 amino acids. Written as DNA, the CDR3 is TGCGCCAGCAGCTTGAGTTCTGGGGCATCGGAAACGGAGACCCAGTACTTC. This gives the protein CASSLSSGASETETQYF.

The chain recombines TRBV18 with TRBJ1-2, with TRBD1 matching 12 bases. The germline V gene encodes CDR1 KGHSH and CDR2 LQKENI. The V gene end was trimmed by 6 bases and the J gene end by 3 bases; junction bases not matched to a gene: 8. The CDR3 runs 16 residues. CDR3 in amino acids: CASSQGQGAEDYGYTF. CDR3 DNA: TGTGCCAGCTCGCAGGGACAGGGGGCGGAGGACTATGGCTACACCTTC.

The chain combines TRBV11-3 with TRBJ2-7; D remains ambiguous. The V and J ends lost 5 bases and 0 bases respectively, with 11 bases between them. This CDR3 has 14 residues. Germline CDR1 reads SGHNT; CDR2 reads YENEEA. Here the CDR3 DNA reads TGTGCCAGCAGCACCCATCCTAGCTCCTACGAGCAGTACTTC. This codes for CASSTHPSSYEQYF.

The rearrangement joins TRBV7-9 to TRBJ2-1; 8 positions match TRBD2. With 3 bases clipped from V and 7 bases from J, the junction kept 8 bases outside the gene matches. The germline V gene encodes CDR1 SEHNR and CDR2 FQNEAQ (reference sequence). The CDR3 extends over 15 amino acids. CDR3 DNA: TGTGCCAGCAGCTTCAGCGGGAGTCTAAGGAATGAGCAGTTCTTC. It yields the protein CASSFSGSLRNEQFF.

The chain uses TRBV28 and TRBJ2-7; possible D gene TRBD1, 6 bases. The CDR3 loop spans 14 amino acids. V lost 4 bases, J lost 4 bases, and 14 bases lay in between. Germline loops: CDR1 MDHEN, CDR2 SYDVKM. The CDR3 spells CASSSAQGRYEQYF. CDR3 coding DNA: TGTGCCAGCAGTTCTGCCCAGGGGCGGTACGAGCAGTACTTC. Full variable domain (remainder filled in from reference TRBV28 and TRBJ2-7): DVKVTQSSRYLVKRTGEKVFLECVQDMDHENMFWYRQDPGLGLRLIYFSYDVKMKEKGDIPEGYSVSREKKERFSLILESASTNQTSMYLCASSSAQGRYEQYFGPGTRLTVT.

The rearrangement links TRBV28 to TRBJ1-5; TRBD1 is a possible D gene (6 bases). Germline V gene data show CDR1 as MDHEN and CDR2 as SYDVKM. The CDR3 contains 16 residues. The V end was cut by 3 bases, the J end by 4 bases, with 16 bases between. The CDR3 DNA is TGTGCCAGCAGTTTGGTTCGGGGGGCGATTAATCAGCCCCAGCATTTT. Translating gives CASSLVRGAINQPQHF.

This clone was recorded only once. As DNA, the CDR3 is TGTGCCAGCAGCTTAGAACGGCGGGGACAGGGGTGGAAGCGCACCGGGGAGCTGTTTTTT. Protein product: CASSLERRGQGWKRTGELFF. The rearrangement joins TRBV11-2 to TRBJ2-2; 10 nucleotides match TRBD1. The CDR3 contains 20 residues. J lost 4 bases, V lost 0 bases, and 14 bases had no gene match. The V gene's germline CDR1 is SGHAT and CDR2 FQNNGV.